This T cell receptor (beta chain) was captured in a study of shared clonotypes between healthy human individuals. As to this clone: The antigen is unknown.

The CDR3 sequence is 12 residues long. Deletions cut 5 bases from V and 3 bases from J, with 5 bases between. From germline, CDR1 is SGHVS and CDR2 FQNEAQ. Using immunoSEQ multiplex PCR, the repertoire was profiled, and TCRdb retains in-frame clones only, with some absent. The sample has under 600,000 clones; roughly 79% are singletons. Study results and limitations: The sampled material consisted only of blood, and tissue repertoires are likely to differ.

This TCR was recovered from a woman aged 40 to 50 in good health. Some clones in this sample may be carry-over from other donors' samples. Sequencing input: PBMCs. The V gene is TRBV7-8, the J gene TRBJ2-1, with D unresolved. The CDR3 spells CASSRFYNEQFF. The CDR3, as DNA: TGTGCCAGCAGCCGATTCTACAATGAGCAGTTCTTC.